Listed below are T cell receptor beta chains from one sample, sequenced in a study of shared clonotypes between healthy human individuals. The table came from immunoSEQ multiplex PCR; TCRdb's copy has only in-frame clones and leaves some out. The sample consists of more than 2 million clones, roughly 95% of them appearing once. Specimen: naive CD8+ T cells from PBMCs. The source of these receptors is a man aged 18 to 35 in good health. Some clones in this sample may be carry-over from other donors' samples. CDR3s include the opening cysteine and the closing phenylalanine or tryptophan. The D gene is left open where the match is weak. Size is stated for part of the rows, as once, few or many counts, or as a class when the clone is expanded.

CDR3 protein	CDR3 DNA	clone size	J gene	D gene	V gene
CASSLVLGGANVLTF	TGTGCCAGCAGTTTAGTCCTGGGAGGGGCCAACGTCCTGACTTTC	NA	TRBJ2-6	NA	TRBV28
CASSWGLAGRSYEQYF	TGTGCCAGCAGCTGGGGACTAGCGGGGAGGTCCTACGAGCAGTACTTC	NA	TRBJ2-7	TRBD2	TRBV5-5
CASSYMTSGPYNEQFF	TGTGCCAGCAGCTACATGACTAGCGGGCCCTACAATGAGCAGTTCTTC	NA	TRBJ2-1	TRBD2	TRBV5-6
CASSEVGFYEQYF	TGTGCCAGCAGTGAAGTAGGTTTCTACGAGCAGTACTTC	NA	TRBJ2-7	NA	TRBV6-1
CASRGPLNTEAFF	TGTGCCAGCAGAGGACCCCTGAACACTGAAGCTTTCTTT	NA	TRBJ1-1	NA	TRBV9
CAWTDHLELFF	TGTGCCTGGACCGACCACCTGGAGCTGTTTTTT	NA	TRBJ2-2	NA	TRBV30
CASSSRGRGSPLHF	TGTGCCAGCAGTTCAAGGGGAAGGGGGTCACCCCTCCACTTT	NA	TRBJ1-6	NA	TRBV28
CSVEADRLTGYTF	TGCAGCGTTGAAGCAGACAGATTAACTGGCTACACCTTC	once	TRBJ1-2	NA	TRBV29-1
CASSQTGVYNEQFF	TGCGCCAGCAGCCAGACAGGGGTTTACAATGAGCAGTTCTTC	NA	TRBJ2-1	TRBD1	TRBV4-3
CASSIGGTSYNEQFF	TGTGCCAGTAGTATAGGGGGGACATCCTACAATGAGCAGTTCTTC	NA	TRBJ2-1	NA	TRBV19
CASSLDSGVIYEQYF	TGTGCCAGCAGCTTAGATAGCGGTGTTATCTACGAGCAGTACTTC	NA	TRBJ2-7	NA	TRBV11-2
CASSQDENKNTGELFF	TGTGCCAGCAGCCAAGATGAGAATAAGAACACCGGGGAGCTGTTTTTT	NA	TRBJ2-2	NA	TRBV4-2
CSVVTRDPTYEQYF	TGCAGCGTCGTCACCCGGGACCCCACCTACGAGCAGTACTTC	NA	TRBJ2-7	NA	TRBV29-1
CASSSLGGTEPNNEQFF	TGTGCCAGCAGCTCGCTGGGGGGGACCGAACCGAACAATGAGCAGTTCTTC	NA	TRBJ2-1	TRBD2	TRBV5-6
CASSFALSGYEQYF	TGTGCCAGCAGCTTTGCACTTAGCGGCTACGAGCAGTACTTC	NA	TRBJ2-7	NA	TRBV7-3
CAISLGASNQPQHF	TGTGCCATCAGCCTCGGGGCTAGCAATCAGCCCCAGCATTTT	NA	TRBJ1-5	NA	TRBV10-3
CASGGTSSYEQYF	TGTGCCAGCGGGGGGACAAGCTCCTACGAGCAGTACTTC	few	TRBJ2-7	NA	TRBV2
CASSEFGARVHEQYF	TGCGCCAGCAGTGAGTTCGGCGCCCGAGTCCACGAGCAGTACTTC	NA	TRBJ2-7	NA	TRBV10-2
CASSLTLNTEAFF	TGTGCCAGCAGTTTAACCCTGAACACTGAAGCTTTCTTT	once	TRBJ1-1	NA	TRBV27
CASSEVGSGYSYEQYF	TGTGCCAGCAGTGAAGTGGGTAGCGGGTACTCCTACGAGCAGTACTTC	NA	TRBJ2-7	TRBD2	TRBV2
CSVPGTDGYTF	TGCAGCGTCCCCGGGACGGATGGCTACACCTTC	NA	TRBJ1-2	NA	TRBV29-1
CASSVNRGLADTQYF	TGCGCCAGCAGCGTAAACAGGGGGTTGGCAGATACGCAGTATTTT	NA	TRBJ2-3	TRBD1	TRBV5-1
CASSLDRQVANYGYTF	TGTGCCAGCAGCTTAGACCGGCAGGTCGCTAACTATGGCTACACCTTC	NA	TRBJ1-2	NA	TRBV11-2
CASSNPQGGTGGIHEQYF	TGTGCCAGCAGCAACCCCCAAGGGGGGACAGGGGGTATCCACGAGCAGTACTTC	NA	TRBJ2-7	TRBD1	TRBV7-9
CASSVYGTDLRNEQFF	TGTGCCAGCAGCGTGTACGGGACAGATCTTCGCAATGAGCAGTTCTTC	NA	TRBJ2-1	TRBD1	TRBV9
CASSYSGGGYNEQFF	TGTGCCAGCAGTTACTCGGGGGGGGGCTACAATGAGCAGTTCTTC	NA	TRBJ2-1	TRBD2	TRBV6-6
CATLEEAQETQYF	TGTGCCACCCTAGAAGAAGCCCAAGAGACCCAGTACTTC	once	TRBJ2-5	NA	TRBV7-8
CASSPGTSGRNSYEQYF	TGTGCCAGCAGCCCGGGGACTAGCGGGCGTAATTCCTACGAGCAGTACTTC	NA	TRBJ2-7	TRBD2	TRBV7-9
CASSEGQHTDTQYF	TGTGCCAGCAGTGAAGGGCAGCACACAGATACGCAGTATTTT	NA	TRBJ2-3	NA	TRBV6-4
CASSVGSGTSGTKQFF	TGTGCCAGCAGCGTAGGATCTGGTACTAGCGGTACAAAGCAGTTCTTC	NA	TRBJ2-1	TRBD2	TRBV9
CASSSFGDKQYF	TGTGCCAGCAGCTCCTTCGGCGATAAGCAGTACTTC	once	TRBJ2-7	NA	TRBV9
CASSSGDYEQYF	TGTGCCAGCAGCTCGGGGGACTACGAGCAGTACTTC	NA	TRBJ2-7	NA	TRBV28
CASSWQGASYEQYF	TGTGCCAGCAGCTGGCAGGGGGCATCCTACGAGCAGTACTTC	NA	TRBJ2-7	TRBD1	TRBV5-6
CASRTPSGTGEQYF	TGTGCCAGCAGGACTCCGAGCGGGACGGGCGAGCAGTACTTC	NA	TRBJ2-7	TRBD2	TRBV7-9
CASSSNNEQFF	TGTGCCAGCAGCTCTAACAATGAGCAGTTCTTC	NA	TRBJ2-1	NA	TRBV9
CASSPTKTGMNTEAFF	TGTGCCAGCTCACCTACCAAGACAGGAATGAACACTGAAGCTTTCTTT	NA	TRBJ1-1	NA	TRBV18
CASSFRQSYNEQFF	TGTGCCAGCAGTTTCCGGCAGTCTTACAATGAGCAGTTCTTC	NA	TRBJ2-1	NA	TRBV27
CASRARTGLAGGRGTDTQYF	TGTGCCAGCAGGGCCAGGACGGGACTAGCGGGAGGACGGGGCACAGATACGCAGTATTTT	NA	TRBJ2-3	TRBD2	TRBV7-3
CASSAVEETQYF	TGTGCCAGCAGCGCTGTAGAAGAGACCCAGTACTTC	NA	TRBJ2-5	NA	TRBV7-9
CASSILTSGKAGELFF	TGTGCCAGTAGTATACTCACTAGCGGGAAGGCCGGGGAGCTGTTTTTT	few	TRBJ2-2	TRBD2	TRBV19
CASSPTGTGGLNEQFF	TGTGCCAGCAGCCCCACCGGGACAGGGGGCCTCAATGAGCAGTTCTTC	NA	TRBJ2-1	TRBD1	TRBV9
CASSFAQGVTVGYTF	TGTGCCAGCAGTTTCGCGCAGGGGGTCACGGTTGGCTACACCTTC	NA	TRBJ1-2	TRBD1	TRBV28
CAMASSYEQYF	TGTGCCATGGCTTCTTCCTACGAGCAGTACTTC	NA	TRBJ2-7	NA	TRBV9
CASSSRRLRGLAGGVYNEQFF	TGTGCCAGCAGTTCACGCAGACTCAGGGGACTAGCGGGAGGGGTCTACAATGAGCAGTTCTTC	NA	TRBJ2-1	TRBD2	TRBV28
CASSTTSGVYNEQFF	TGTGCCAGCAGCACAACTAGCGGGGTCTACAATGAGCAGTTCTTC	NA	TRBJ2-1	TRBD2	TRBV7-9
CASSPSSYDTQYF	TGTGCCAGCAGTCCATCCTCCTACGATACGCAGTATTTT	NA	TRBJ2-3	NA	TRBV27
CASSQVSINEQFF	TGCGCCAGCAGCCAAGTTAGTATAAATGAGCAGTTCTTC	NA	TRBJ2-1	NA	TRBV4-1
CASSSLLPTGELQETQYF	TGCGCCAGCAGCTCCCTCTTACCGACAGGCGAACTACAAGAGACCCAGTACTTC	NA	TRBJ2-5	NA	TRBV5-1
CASSEGGPPGANVLTF	TGTGCCAGCTCTGAGGGAGGGCCGCCTGGGGCCAACGTCCTGACTTTC	NA	TRBJ2-6	TRBD2	TRBV18
CASSPRGASSYNEQFF	TGCGCCAGCAGCCCCCGGGGCGCCAGCTCCTACAATGAGCAGTTCTTC	NA	TRBJ2-1	NA	TRBV4-1
CASRDREYYNEQFF	TGCGCCAGCCGGGACAGGGAATATTACAATGAGCAGTTCTTC	NA	TRBJ2-1	TRBD1	TRBV4-1
CASSVDSGSRVRGNTIYF	TGCGCCAGCAGCGTGGACTCCGGGAGCCGCGTACGGGGAAACACCATATATTTT	NA	TRBJ1-3	NA	TRBV5-1